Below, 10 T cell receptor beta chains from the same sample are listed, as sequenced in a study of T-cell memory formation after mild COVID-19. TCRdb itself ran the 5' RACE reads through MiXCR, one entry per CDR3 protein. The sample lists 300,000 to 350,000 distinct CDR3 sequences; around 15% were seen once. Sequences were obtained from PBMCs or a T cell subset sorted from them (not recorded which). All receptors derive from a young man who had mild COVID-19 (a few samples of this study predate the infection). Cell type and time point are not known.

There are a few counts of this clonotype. The CDR3 spells CSAPQLAGFGYTF. The CDR3 region has the DNA TGCAGTGCTCCACAGCTTGCGGGGTTTGGCTACACCTTC. This rearrangement joins TRBV20-1 to TRBJ1-2; D remains ambiguous. This CDR3 has 13 amino acids. Deletions cut 5 bases from V and 7 bases from J, with 17 bases between. Germline CDR1 DFQATT, CDR2 SNEGSKA (reference sequence).

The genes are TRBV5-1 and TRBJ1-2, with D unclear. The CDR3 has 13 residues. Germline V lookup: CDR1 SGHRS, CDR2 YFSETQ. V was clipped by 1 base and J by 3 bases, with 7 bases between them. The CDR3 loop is CASSLNGYYGYTF. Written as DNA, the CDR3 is TGCGCCAGCAGCTTGAACGGTTACTATGGCTACACCTTC.

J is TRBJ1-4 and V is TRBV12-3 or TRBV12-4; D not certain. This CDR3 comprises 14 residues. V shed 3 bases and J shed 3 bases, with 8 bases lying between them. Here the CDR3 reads CASSFGPANEKLFF. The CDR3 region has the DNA TGTGCCAGCAGTTTTGGGCCAGCTAATGAAAAACTGTTTTTT.

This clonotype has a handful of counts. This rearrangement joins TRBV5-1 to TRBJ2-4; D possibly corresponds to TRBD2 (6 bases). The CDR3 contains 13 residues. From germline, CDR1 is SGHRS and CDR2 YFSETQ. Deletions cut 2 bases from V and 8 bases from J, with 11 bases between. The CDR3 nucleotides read TGCGCCAGCAGCTTAGGAGGGGAGGACATTCAGTACTTC. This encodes CASSLGGEDIQYF.

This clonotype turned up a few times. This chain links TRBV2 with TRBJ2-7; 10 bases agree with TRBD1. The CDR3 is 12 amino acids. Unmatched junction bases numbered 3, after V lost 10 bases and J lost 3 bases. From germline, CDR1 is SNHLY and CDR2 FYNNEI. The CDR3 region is CATGQGGYEQYF. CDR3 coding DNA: TGTGCCACCGGACAGGGGGGCTACGAGCAGTACTTC.

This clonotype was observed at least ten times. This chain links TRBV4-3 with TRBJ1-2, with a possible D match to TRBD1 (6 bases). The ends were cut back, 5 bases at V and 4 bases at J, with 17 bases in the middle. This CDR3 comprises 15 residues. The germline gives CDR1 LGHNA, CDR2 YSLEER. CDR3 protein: CASSSNWGLGYGYTF. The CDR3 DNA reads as TGCGCCAGCAGCTCGAACTGGGGGCTGGGCTATGGCTACACCTTC.

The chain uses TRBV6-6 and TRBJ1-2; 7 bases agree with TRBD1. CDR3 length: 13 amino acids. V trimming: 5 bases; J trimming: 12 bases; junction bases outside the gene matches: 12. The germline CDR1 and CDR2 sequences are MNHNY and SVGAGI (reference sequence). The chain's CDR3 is CASSARQGVLNTF. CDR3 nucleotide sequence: TGTGCCAGCAGTGCCCGACAGGGCGTTCTTAACACCTTC.

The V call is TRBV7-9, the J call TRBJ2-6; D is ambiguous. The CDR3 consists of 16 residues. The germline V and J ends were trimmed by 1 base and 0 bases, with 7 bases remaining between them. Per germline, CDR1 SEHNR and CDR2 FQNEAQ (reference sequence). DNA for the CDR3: TGTGCCAGCAGCTTAGAACAATTCTCTGGGGCCAACGTCCTGACTTTC. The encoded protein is CASSLEQFSGANVLTF.

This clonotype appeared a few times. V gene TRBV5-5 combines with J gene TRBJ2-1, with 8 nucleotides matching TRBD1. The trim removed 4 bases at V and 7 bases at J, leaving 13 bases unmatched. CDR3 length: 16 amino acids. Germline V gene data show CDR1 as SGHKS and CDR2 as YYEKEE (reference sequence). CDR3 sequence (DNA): TGTGCCAGCAGCCGACCTCAGGGGGCGATCTCGAATGAGCAGTTCTTC. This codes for CASSRPQGAISNEQFF.

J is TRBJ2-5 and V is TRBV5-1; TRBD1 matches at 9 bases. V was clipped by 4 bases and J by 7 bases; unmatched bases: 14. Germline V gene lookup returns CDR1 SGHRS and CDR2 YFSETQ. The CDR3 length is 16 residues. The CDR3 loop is CASSHPPGQGTGTQYF. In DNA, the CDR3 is TGCGCCAGCAGCCACCCTCCGGGACAGGGTACGGGGACCCAGTACTTC.